Listed below are T cell receptor beta chains from one sample, sequenced in a study of blood T cell repertoires in COVID-19. TCRdb keeps only in-frame clones here, not all; method: immunoSEQ multiplex PCR. This sample carries about 370,000 clones, around 89% of them seen once, and the ten largest clones take about 3%. Sample: peripheral blood. The receptors shown here come from a woman aged 25 to 45 with COVID-19, enrolled during active disease. CDR3s include the opening cysteine and the closing phenylalanine or tryptophan. A D gene is named only where the DNA matches it firmly. Clone size is given for some rows only: seen once, a few or many times, or a class if the clone is expanded.

len | j_gene | abundance | d_gene | v_gene | CDR3aa | CDR3nt
20 | TRBJ2-3 | - | TRBD2 | TRBV14 | CASSQDPGLAGEVGTDTQYF | TGTGCCAGCAGCCAAGATCCGGGACTAGCGGGAGAGGTGGGCACAGATACGCAGTATTTT
17 | TRBJ2-2 | - | TRBD2 | TRBV4-1 | CASSQVSSGIGTGELFF | TGCGCCAGCAGCCAAGTCTCGAGCGGGATCGGGACCGGGGAGCTGTTTTTT
15 | TRBJ1-3 | - | - | TRBV11-3 | CASSSGALSGNTIYF | TGTGCCAGCAGTTCCGGAGCTCTCTCTGGAAACACCATATATTTT
13 | TRBJ2-1 | few | - | TRBV10-3 | CAIERKGPNEQFF | TGTGCCATCGAGCGAAAAGGCCCCAATGAGCAGTTCTTC
13 | TRBJ1-2 | few | - | TRBV18 | CASSPDRNYGYTF | TGTGCCAGCTCGCCGGACAGAAACTATGGCTACACCTTC
16 | TRBJ2-1 | - | - | TRBV6-5 | CASRYSWASSYNEQFF | TGTGCCAGCAGATACTCGTGGGCGAGCTCCTACAATGAGCAGTTCTTC
14 | TRBJ2-7 | - | - | TRBV5-5 | CASSWAGGAAEQYF | TGTGCCAGCAGCTGGGCCGGTGGGGCGGCCGAGCAGTACTTC
16 | TRBJ2-7 | - | - | TRBV23-1 | CASSRLSRDSLGEQYF | TGCGCCAGCAGTCGGTTATCCCGGGACTCCCTTGGCGAGCAGTACTTC
15 | TRBJ1-2 | - | - | TRBV5-4 | CASSLGAGGTYGYTF | TGTGCCAGCAGCTTGGGGGCGGGGGGAACCTATGGCTACACCTTC
13 | TRBJ2-2 | - | - | TRBV12-3/TRBV12-4 | CASSLLGTGELFF | TGTGCCAGCAGTTTGCTCGGCACCGGGGAGCTGTTTTTT
15 | TRBJ1-3 | few | TRBD1 | TRBV27 | CASSPAGGLGNTIYF | TGTGCCAGCAGCCCGGCAGGGGGGCTTGGAAACACCATATATTTT
15 | TRBJ2-1 | - | TRBD1 | TRBV5-1 | CASTTGQGHVGEQFF | TGCGCCAGCACAACGGGACAGGGACACGTGGGTGAGCAGTTCTTC
13 | TRBJ1-2 | - | - | TRBV18 | CASSPGSLGGYTF | TGTGCCAGCTCACCGGGGAGTCTGGGCGGCTACACCTTC
10 | TRBJ2-1 | - | - | TRBV20-1 | CSASLNEQFF | TGCAGTGCTAGCTTGAATGAGCAGTTCTTC
15 | TRBJ2-2 | - | - | TRBV6-5 | CASSYVWGPTGELFF | TGTGCCAGCAGTTACGTTTGGGGCCCCACCGGGGAGCTGTTTTTT
16 | TRBJ2-1 | - | TRBD2 | TRBV15 | CATSREGGRAGDEQFF | TGTGCCACCAGCAGAGAAGGCGGGAGGGCCGGGGATGAGCAGTTCTTC
14 | TRBJ1-2 | - | - | TRBV5-4 | CASSLDRGGFGYTF | TGTGCCAGCAGCTTGGATCGCGGGGGGTTTGGCTACACCTTC
14 | TRBJ1-2 | - | TRBD1 | TRBV6-5 | CASRPGQGARGYTF | TGTGCCAGCAGGCCGGGACAGGGGGCGCGAGGCTACACCTTC
14 | TRBJ2-7 | - | - | TRBV5-4 | CASSSSQAPYEQYF | TGTGCCAGCAGCTCCAGCCAGGCTCCCTACGAGCAGTACTTC
16 | TRBJ2-7 | - | - | TRBV7-9 | CASSGVEAEAAHEQYF | TGTGCCAGCAGCGGCGTAGAGGCAGAAGCAGCCCACGAGCAGTACTTC
15 | TRBJ2-2 | - | - | TRBV18 | CASSPQGRNTGELFF | TGTGCCAGCTCACCTCAGGGGAGGAACACCGGGGAGCTGTTTTTT
14 | TRBJ2-5 | - | - | TRBV5-1 | CASRGGGFQETQYF | TGCGCCAGCAGGGGCGGGGGCTTCCAAGAGACCCAGTACTTC
13 | TRBJ2-5 | - | - | TRBV23-1 | CASSRRGGETQYF | TGCGCCAGCAGTCGAAGAGGGGGAGAGACCCAGTACTTC
17 | TRBJ2-2 | - | TRBD2 | TRBV27 | CASGGPGLAEFTGELFF | TGTGCCAGCGGTGGACCGGGACTAGCGGAATTCACCGGGGAGCTGTTTTTT
14 | TRBJ2-3 | once | TRBD1 | TRBV29-1 | CSALDRGPGDTQYF | TGCAGCGCCCTCGACAGGGGGCCTGGAGATACGCAGTATTTT
15 | TRBJ1-1 | - | - | TRBV6-6 | CASSLEETGNTEAFF | TGTGCCAGCAGTCTAGAAGAGACAGGGAACACTGAAGCTTTCTTT
12 | TRBJ2-1 | once | TRBD2 | TRBV2 | CASIGTSGSSFF | TGTGCCAGCATCGGGACTAGCGGATCGTCGTTCTTC
16 | TRBJ2-3 | - | TRBD2 | TRBV7-2 | CASSYLLAEITDTQYF | TGTGCCAGCAGCTACCTACTAGCGGAGATCACAGATACGCAGTATTTT
17 | TRBJ1-2 | - | TRBD1 | TRBV10-2 | CASSGGTGGKLGYGYTF | TGCGCCAGCAGTGGCGGGACAGGGGGCAAACTTGGCTATGGCTACACCTTC
16 | TRBJ2-2 | - | TRBD1 | TRBV19 | CASSIDRDRVTGELFF | TGTGCCAGTAGTATCGACCGGGACAGGGTCACCGGGGAGCTGTTTTTT
14 | TRBJ1-1 | - | - | TRBV5-4 | CASSSGLQGTEAFF | TGTGCCAGCAGCTCGGGACTACAGGGCACTGAAGCTTTCTTT
13 | TRBJ1-1 | few | TRBD1 | TRBV12-3/TRBV12-4 | CASRGTGNTEAFF | TGTGCCAGCAGGGGGACAGGGAACACTGAAGCTTTCTTT
17 | TRBJ2-2 | - | TRBD1 | TRBV11-3 | CASSTRRDRTNTGELFF | TGTGCCAGCAGCACGCGCCGGGACAGAACGAACACCGGGGAGCTGTTTTTT
12 | TRBJ2-7 | - | TRBD1 | TRBV11-2 | CASSARQGRQYF | TGTGCCAGCAGCGCTAGACAGGGTAGGCAGTACTTC
18 | TRBJ2-1 | - | TRBD2 | TRBV3-1/TRBV3-2 | CASSQEGSGGPPNNEQFF | TGTGCCAGCAGCCAAGAAGGGAGCGGGGGGCCCCCAAACAATGAGCAGTTCTTC
14 | TRBJ2-1 | - | - | TRBV11-2 | CASNLGGAYNEQFF | TGTGCCAGCAACTTGGGGGGAGCCTACAATGAGCAGTTCTTC
15 | TRBJ1-4 | once | TRBD1 | TRBV3-1/TRBV3-2 | CASSRPGGTNEKLFF | TGTGCCAGCAGCCGCCCAGGGGGCACTAATGAAAAACTGTTTTTT